A single sample is the source of the 30 T cell receptor beta chains below, sequenced in a study of T-cell reconstitution after alpha-beta-depleted transplantation in children. For TCRbeta, the library was prepared with unique molecular identifiers. A single record per CDR3 protein comes from TCRdb applying MiXCR to the PCR reads. The sample has 500,000 to 600,000 distinct CDR3 sequences, less than 35% seen once; the top ten hold more than 2%. The specimen was PBMCs from the stem cell graft donor, collected from the stem cell graft. Receptor source: a human donor who donated a stem cell graft to a child with aplastic anemia.

This rearrangement joins TRBV12-3 or TRBV12-4 to TRBJ2-1, with D uncertain. Trimming cost V 3 bases and J 9 bases, with 3 bases left between them. The CDR3 is 10 amino acids. The chain's CDR3 is CASSFSEQFF. CDR3 DNA: TGTGCCAGCAGTTTTAGTGAGCAGTTCTTC.

This clonotype was detected a few times. The V gene is TRBV29-1, the J gene TRBJ2-3; D is ambiguous. The CDR3 has 14 amino acids. The germline V and J ends were trimmed by 6 bases and 4 bases, with 17 bases remaining between them. Per germline, CDR1 SQVTM and CDR2 ANQGSEA. CDR3 DNA sequence: TGCAGCGTGACTGCAGGAATTATGGCAGATACGCAGTATTTT. This encodes CSVTAGIMADTQYF.

The chain is built from TRBV5-1 and TRBJ2-3; 9 bases agree with TRBD2. Germline CDR1 and CDR2: SGHRS and YFSETQ. V lost 4 bases and J lost 4; bases outside the gene matches: 7. This CDR3 comprises 15 residues. The CDR3: CASSAPGTSSDTQYF. The CDR3 DNA reads TGCGCCAGCAGCGCCCCCGGGACTAGCTCAGATACGCAGTATTTT.

This chain connects TRBV5-6 to TRBJ1-1, with D unclear. Per germline, CDR1 SGHDT and CDR2 YYEEEE. This CDR3 is 15 amino acids long. V gave up 4 bases and J gave up 1 base, with 14 bases separating them. CDR3 region: CASSPPLRGNTEAFF. The CDR3 DNA reads as TGTGCCAGCAGCCCGCCCTTGAGAGGGAACACTGAAGCTTTCTTT.

A few counts support this clonotype. The chain combines TRBV20-1 with TRBJ1-3; 10 nucleotides align to TRBD1. This CDR3 spans 16 amino acids. The junction had 6 bases not matched to a gene; V was cut back by 1 base and J by 3 bases. Germline CDR1 and CDR2: DFQATT and SNEGSKA (reference sequence). For the CDR3, the DNA is TGCAGTGCTAGAGGAGGGACAGGGGTAAATGGAAACACCATATATTTT. It specifies CSARGGTGVNGNTIYF.

The chain couples TRBV4-3 to TRBJ2-1; no firm D call. The CDR3 has 15 residues. Germline-derived CDR1 and CDR2 are LGHNA and YSLEER. Trimming shortened V by 0 bases and J by 5 bases, and 11 bases separated the two germline ends. Here the CDR3 reads CASSQDFGVNNEQFF. The CDR3 DNA reads TGCGCCAGCAGCCAAGATTTCGGCGTGAACAATGAGCAGTTCTTC.

J is TRBJ1-5 and V is TRBV20-1; 7 nucleotides line up with TRBD1. The CDR3 is 19 amino acids. Trimming removed 0 bases from V and 5 bases from J; junction bases left unmatched: 19. Germline CDR1 reads DFQATT; CDR2 reads SNEGSKA (reference sequence). For the CDR3, the DNA is TGCAGTGCTAGAGAGGATTTGACGAGGCCAGGGGGGGCTGATCAGCCCCAGCATTTT. Residues: CSAREDLTRPGGADQPQHF.

This chain links TRBV29-1 with TRBJ2-1; 11 nucleotides match TRBD2. V was clipped by 4 bases and J by 7 bases; unmatched bases: 9. This CDR3 spans 15 amino acids. Per germline, CDR1 SQVTM and CDR2 ANQGSEA. CDR3 sequence reads: CSVVTSGTLENEQFF. The CDR3 DNA reads as TGCAGCGTTGTGACTAGCGGGACCTTGGAGAATGAGCAGTTCTTC.

This clonotype was counted a few times. V is TRBV10-3 and J is TRBJ2-3; D possibly corresponds to TRBD2 (5 bases). The CDR3 totals 14 residues. Trimming removed 3 bases at V and 0 bases at J, with 7 bases between. CDR1 ENHRY and CDR2 SYGVKD come from the germline V gene. In DNA, the CDR3 is TGTGCCATCAGTGACGAGCGGAGCACAGATACGCAGTATTTT. This gives the protein CAISDERSTDTQYF.

The sample holds a few counts of this clonotype. This chain connects TRBV2 to TRBJ1-2, with TRBD1 identical over 9 bases. V was clipped by 3 bases and J by 8 bases; unmatched bases: 7. Looked up from germline, CDR1 is SNHLY and CDR2 is FYNNEI. The CDR3 extends over 14 amino acids. The CDR3 loop is CASSEEGQGIGYTF. The CDR3 DNA is TGTGCCAGCAGTGAGGAGGGACAGGGCATAGGCTACACCTTC. Drawing the rest from reference TRBV2 and TRBJ1-2, the complete variable domain is EPEVTQTPSHQVTQMGQEVILRCVPISNHLYFYWYRQILGQKVEFLVSFYNNEISEKSEIFDDQFSVERPDGSNFTLKIRSTKLEDSAMYFCASSEEGQGIGYTFGSGTRLTVV.

This chain connects TRBV4-2 to TRBJ2-3, with 13 bases fitting TRBD2. V was pared by 3 bases and J by 5 bases, with 5 bases of the junction left unmatched. This CDR3 is 16 amino acids long. Germline V gene data show CDR1 as LGHNA and CDR2 as YNFKEQ. The CDR3 nucleotides are TGTGCCAGCAGCCAGGAACTAGCGGGAGGGAAAGATACGCAGTATTTT. Translated, it gives CASSQELAGGKDTQYF.

This clonotype has more than one count but fewer than ten. The chain uses TRBV29-1 and TRBJ2-7; TRBD1 agrees at 8 bases. CDR1 is SQVTM, CDR2 ANQGSEA, per germline. This CDR3 spans 13 amino acids. Trimming cost V 2 bases and J 7 bases; bases outside gene matches: 7. The CDR3 DNA sequence: TGCAGCGTTGAACACACACAGGGGGGAGAGCAGTACTTC. Amino acid sequence: CSVEHTQGGEQYF.

The chain joins TRBV20-1 to TRBJ2-3; 9 bases match TRBD1. This CDR3 contains 12 residues. CDR1 and CDR2 (germline): DFQATT, SNEGSKA (reference sequence). V lost 5 bases and J lost 4; bases outside the gene matches: 1. The CDR3 sequence: CSADRGSDTQYF. The CDR3 DNA reads TGCAGTGCTGACAGGGGGTCAGATACGCAGTATTTT.

This clonotype showed up just a few times. V usage is TRBV19 and J usage is TRBJ2-1; 10 positions agree with TRBD2. CDR3 length: 14 residues. Germline-derived CDR1 and CDR2 are LNHDA and SQIVND (reference sequence). The J segment lost 7 bases and the V segment lost 6 bases, leaving 6 bases of the junction unmatched. CDR3 nucleotide sequence: TGTGCCAGTAGGCTAGCGGGAGTATCGAATGAGCAGTTCTTC. Protein: CASRLAGVSNEQFF.

This clonotype showed up just a few times. J is TRBJ2-1 and V is TRBV6-5, with unresolved D. Trimming stripped 3 bases from V and 7 bases from J, with 7 bases between. There are 12 residues in the CDR3. The germline CDR1 and CDR2 sequences are MNHEY and SVGAGI. The CDR3 spells CASSYSKNEQFF. CDR3 in DNA: TGTGCCAGCAGTTATTCGAAGAATGAGCAGTTCTTC.

This CDR3 reads CASSFFAASNTGELFF. The DNA for the CDR3 is TGTGCCAGCAGTTTTTTTGCCGCTTCGAACACCGGGGAGCTGTTTTTT. V usage is TRBV12-3 or TRBV12-4 and J usage is TRBJ2-2, with D uncertain. V gave up 3 bases and J gave up 0 bases, with 11 bases separating them. The CDR3 contains 16 residues.

This chain uses TRBV19 with TRBJ2-2, with a tentative D call TRBD2 (5 bases). There are 14 residues in the CDR3. CDR1 LNHDA and CDR2 SQIVND come from the germline V gene (reference sequence). V was clipped by 6 bases and J by 0 bases, with 8 bases between them. The CDR3: CASRTGTNTGELFF. For the CDR3, the DNA is TGTGCCAGTAGGACGGGAACGAACACCGGGGAGCTGTTTTTT.

This clonotype has only one observation. The CDR3: CASRSLAGVEDEQYF. As DNA, the CDR3 is TGTGCCAGCAGATCATTAGCGGGAGTCGAGGACGAGCAGTACTTC. This sequence joins TRBV6-2 or TRBV6-3 and TRBJ2-7; 9 bases agree with TRBD2. The CDR3 is 15 amino acids. V was pared by 6 bases and J by 5 bases, with 11 bases of the junction left unmatched. Germline V CDR1 and CDR2: MNHEY, SVGEGT.

In its sample, this clonotype was seen a few times. The chain joins TRBV30 to TRBJ2-4; 7 bases map to TRBD2. The CDR3 sequence is 13 residues long. Germline V CDR1 and CDR2: GTSNPN, SVGIG (reference sequence). The V and J ends lost 7 bases and 0 bases, in that order; junction bases with no gene match: 3. The CDR3 sequence is CASRGLAKNIQYF. In nucleotides, the CDR3 is TGTGCCTCGCGGGGGTTAGCCAAAAACATTCAGTACTTC.

The chain links TRBV24-1 to TRBJ2-1; the match to TRBD2 covers 14 bases. Germline V gives CDR1 KGHDR, CDR2 SFDVKD. The ends lost 3 bases at V and 8 bases at J; junction bases unmatched: 5. The CDR3 contains 16 residues. The CDR3 DNA follows: TGTGCCACCAGTGATGGGACTAGCGGGAGTATGTATGAGCAGTTCTTC. It encodes CATSDGTSGSMYEQFF.

The chain carries TRBV6-5 and TRBJ2-2; D is unresolved. The CDR3 is 13 amino acids. The germline V gene has CDR1 MNHEY and CDR2 SVGAGI. Trimming removed 2 bases from V and 4 bases from J, with 5 bases in between. CDR3 loop: CASSYQSTGELFF. In DNA, the CDR3 is TGTGCCAGCAGTTACCAATCCACCGGGGAGCTGTTTTTT.

In nucleotides, the CDR3 is TGTGCCAGTTCAGGATCGGGAGAGACCCAGTACTTC. It codes for CASSGSGETQYF. V gene TRBV6-6 combines with J gene TRBJ2-5; D not resolved. The V and J ends lost 9 bases and 4 bases respectively, with 12 bases between them. Germline V gene lookup returns CDR1 MNHNY and CDR2 SVGAGI (reference sequence). The CDR3 consists of 12 residues.

J is TRBJ1-1 and V is TRBV6-5; D is undetermined. CDR1 and CDR2 (germline): MNHEY, SVGAGI. V gave up 2 bases and J gave up 0 bases, with 10 bases separating them. The CDR3 sequence is 15 residues long. CDR3 sequence reads: CASSYDRYMNTEAFF. The CDR3 DNA reads TGTGCCAGCAGTTACGATCGATACATGAACACTGAAGCTTTCTTT.

The V call is TRBV5-5, the J call TRBJ1-2; D unclear. Trimming took off 0 bases at V and 5 bases at J, with 14 bases between the two ends. CDR1 is SGHKS, CDR2 YYEKEE, per germline (reference sequence). The CDR3 is 15 residues long. The CDR3 sequence: CASSLGGGISYGYTF. CDR3 nucleotide sequence: TGTGCCAGCAGCTTGGGAGGCGGAATTTCTTATGGCTACACCTTC.

This chain links TRBV12-3 or TRBV12-4 with TRBJ2-1; no reliable D call. The CDR3 consists of 13 residues. Trimming stripped 5 bases from V and 1 base from J, with 6 bases between. Written as DNA, the CDR3 is TGTGCCAGCAGTCATAATTCCTACAATGAGCAGTTCTTC. This codes for CASSHNSYNEQFF.

The chain combines TRBV10-3 with TRBJ2-1, with D unresolved. The germline V gene has CDR1 ENHRY and CDR2 SYGVKD. CDR3 length: 15 residues. Trimming cost V 0 bases and J 3 bases, with 9 bases left between them. The CDR3 DNA follows: TGTGCCATCAGTGAGTCGACCGGTGACTACAATGAGCAGTTCTTC. The encoded protein is CAISESTGDYNEQFF.

This rearrangement joins TRBV19 to TRBJ1-4; weak D call: TRBD1 (5 bases). Germline V lookup: CDR1 LNHDA, CDR2 SQIVND (reference sequence). V lost 3 bases and J lost 0, with 8 bases in between. This CDR3 is 15 amino acids long. The DNA for the CDR3 is TGTGCCAGTAGTATCGACAGAGCAACTAATGAAAAACTGTTTTTT. Its translation is CASSIDRATNEKLFF.

This chain connects TRBV5-1 to TRBJ1-3; D is undetermined. Trimming shortened V by 4 bases and J by 0 bases, and 8 bases separated the two germline ends. This CDR3 spans 14 amino acids. CDR1 and CDR2 from the germline V gene are SGHRS and YFSETQ. The chain's CDR3 is CASSLDPSGNTIYF. The CDR3 coding sequence is TGCGCCAGCAGCCTGGACCCCTCTGGAAACACCATATATTTT.

Remarks on this clonotype: One end of the junction is discordant with germline, which a read error may explain. The genes are TRBV5-4 and TRBJ1-1; D not certain. Per germline, CDR1 SGHNT and CDR2 YYREEE (reference sequence). The CDR3 is 14 residues long. DNA for the CDR3: TGTGCCAGCAGCGCTTTTACCAAGAGCACTGAATCTTTCTTT. It codes for CASSAFTKSTESFF. The full variable domain, its missing parts supplied by reference TRBV5-4 and TRBJ1-1, is ETGVTQSPTHLIKTRGQQVTLRCSSQSGHNTVSWYQQALGQGPQFIFQYYREEENGRGNFPPRFSGLQFPNYSSELNVNALELDDSALYLCASSAFTKSTESFFGQGTRLTVV.

This clonotype has more than one count but fewer than ten. The chain recombines TRBV6-2 or TRBV6-3 with TRBJ1-2; 11 nucleotides line up with TRBD1. V shed 6 bases, J shed 2 bases, and the junction held 14 bases outside the gene matches. The V gene's germline CDR1 is MNHEY and CDR2 SVGEGT. The CDR3 is made up of 18 amino acids. CDR3 sequence reads: CASSADTGTGGLNYGYTF. The DNA for the CDR3 is TGTGCCAGCAGCGCCGACACCGGGACAGGGGGACTAAACTATGGCTACACCTTC.